This TCR beta chain comes out of a study of control samples from healthy donors and cancer patients. Profiled with immunoSEQ multiplex PCR; TCRdb holds only in-frame clones, not every one. Here the sample spans about 120,000 clones, around 90% being singletons. V was trimmed by 0 bases and J by 6 bases, leaving 13 bases between them. CDR3 length: 15 residues. The germline V gene has CDR1 SGHRS and CDR2 YFSETQ. This sequence was found in a woman in her sixties or seventies in good health. This chain joins TRBV5-1 and TRBJ1-5; D is unresolved. The sequenced material came from blood. The CDR3 is CASSLEASAGQPQHF. The CDR3 DNA sequence: TGCGCCAGCAGCTTGGAGGCCTCGGCAGGTCAGCCCCAGCATTTT.